Listed below are T cell receptor beta chains from one sample, sequenced in a study of PD-L1 blockade in urothelial cancer. Only in-frame clones appear in the TCRdb table, and some are missing; sequencing was by immunoSEQ multiplex PCR. The data show about 80,000 clones, around four fifths seen once. Source: PBMCs, taken around atezolizumab (anti-PD-L1) treatment. The receptor set was obtained from a middle-aged man with urothelial cancer. Both conserved end residues are part of each CDR3. A D gene is named only where the DNA matches it firmly. Not every row has a clone size; where given, it reads once, few, many or a size class.

clone size | D gene | J gene | V gene | CDR3 protein | CDR3 DNA
. | TRBD1 | TRBJ2-7 | TRBV13 | CASSLGTGGGSTYEQYF | TGTGCCAGCAGCTTAGGGACAGGGGGTGGATCAACCTACGAGCAGTACTTC
. | TRBD2 | TRBJ2-2 | TRBV10-1 | CASSEGLAGDPTGELFF | TGCGCCAGCAGTGAGGGACTAGCGGGAGACCCCACCGGGGAGCTGTTTTTT
few | TRBD1 | TRBJ1-1 | TRBV4-1 | CASSQERTGGAFF | TGCGCCAGCAGCCAAGAGAGGACAGGTGGGGCTTTCTTT
. | TRBD1 | TRBJ2-3 | TRBV29-1 | CSVEDPWTGRTDTQYF | TGCAGCGTTGAAGATCCTTGGACAGGGCGCACAGATACGCAGTATTTT
. | . | TRBJ2-5 | TRBV6-1 | CASDGQIQETQYF | TGTGCCAGCGACGGACAGATCCAAGAGACCCAGTACTTC
few | . | TRBJ1-5 | TRBV28 | CASRLLGTIASNQPQHF | TGTGCCAGCAGATTACTCGGGACAATCGCGAGCAATCAGCCCCAGCATTTT
. | TRBD2 | TRBJ2-1 | TRBV5-1 | CASSIGTRASNEQFF | TGCGCCAGCAGTATAGGGACTAGGGCTTCCAATGAGCAGTTCTTC
. | TRBD1 | TRBJ2-5 | TRBV7-2 | CASSLGTGGQETQYF | TGTGCCAGCAGCTTAGGGACAGGGGGGCAAGAGACCCAGTACTTC
. | TRBD1 | TRBJ2-7 | TRBV7-2 | CASSVSGTEPYEQYF | TGTGCCAGCAGCGTTTCCGGGACAGAGCCCTACGAGCAGTACTTC
. | TRBD2 | TRBJ2-2 | TRBV4-2 | CASSPTSGTNTGELFF | TGTGCCAGCAGCCCGACTAGCGGGACGAACACCGGGGAGCTGTTTTTT
. | TRBD1 | TRBJ1-3 | TRBV7-9 | CASSKTGNGNTIYF | TGTGCCAGCAGCAAGACAGGGAACGGAAACACCATATATTTT
. | . | TRBJ2-5 | TRBV5-4 | CASSSSGGQKETQYF | TGTGCCAGCAGCTCCTCCGGGGGGCAGAAAGAGACCCAGTACTTC
. | TRBD2 | TRBJ2-2 | TRBV7-3 | CASSSPLGLAVPGELFF | TGTGCCAGCAGCTCCCCTTTAGGACTAGCGGTCCCCGGGGAGCTGTTTTTT
few | TRBD1 | TRBJ1-2 | TRBV28 | CASATGADGYTF | TGTGCCAGCGCCACAGGGGCGGACGGCTACACCTTC
once | . | TRBJ2-7 | TRBV18 | CASSPAPGGFYEQYF | TGTGCCAGCTCACCCGCCCCAGGAGGTTTCTACGAGCAGTACTTC
. | TRBD2 | TRBJ2-3 | TRBV6-6 | CASSWASGHTDTQYF | TGTGCCAGCAGTTGGGCTAGCGGACACACAGATACGCAGTATTTT
once | . | TRBJ1-3 | TRBV6-5 | CASSSTGSSGNTIYF | TGTGCCAGCAGTTCCACGGGGAGTTCTGGAAACACCATATATTTT
. | TRBD1 | TRBJ1-5 | TRBV9 | CASSVGGGGNQPQHF | TGTGCCAGCAGCGTAGGAGGGGGCGGCAATCAGCCCCAGCATTTT
. | . | TRBJ1-1 | TRBV18 | CASSPLESSTEAFF | TGTGCCAGCTCACCCCTCGAGTCGAGCACTGAAGCTTTCTTT
. | . | TRBJ2-1 | TRBV6-6 | CASRRTGGHEQFF | TGTGCCAGCAGGAGGACTGGGGGCCATGAGCAGTTCTTC
. | . | TRBJ2-1 | TRBV14 | CASSLGGGQFF | TGTGCCAGCAGCCTCGGCGGCGGGCAGTTCTTC
. | TRBD2 | TRBJ2-7 | TRBV19 | CASTPGQTSGRPYEQYF | TGTGCCAGTACCCCCGGCCAGACTAGCGGGAGGCCCTACGAGCAGTACTTC
few | . | TRBJ2-5 | TRBV5-1 | CASSSQGNQETQYF | TGCGCCAGCAGCTCTCAGGGAAACCAAGAGACCCAGTACTTC
. | . | TRBJ1-1 | TRBV5-1 | CASRHSNTEAFF | TGCGCCAGCCGACACTCTAACACTGAAGCTTTCTTT
once | TRBD1 | TRBJ2-7 | TRBV6-6 | CASSTRQGSYEQYF | TGTGCCAGCAGTACTCGACAGGGATCCTACGAGCAGTACTTC
. | . | TRBJ1-4 | TRBV9 | CASSVDGRANEKLFF | TGTGCCAGCAGCGTAGATGGGAGGGCTAATGAAAAACTGTTTTTT
. | . | TRBJ1-2 | TRBV5-4 | CASSPRGGTYGYTF | TGTGCCAGCAGCCCTCGGGGAGGAACCTATGGCTACACCTTC
. | . | TRBJ2-3 | TRBV6-6 | CASIRHGENTDTQYF | TGTGCCAGCATCAGGCACGGGGAGAACACAGATACGCAGTATTTT
. | . | TRBJ1-1 | TRBV6-1 | CASSEGGGRRAFF | TGTGCCAGCAGTGAAGGGGGGGGACGGCGAGCTTTCTTT
. | TRBD2 | TRBJ2-3 | TRBV18 | CASSPPSGRSTDTQYF | TGTGCCAGCTCCCCCCCTAGCGGGCGGAGCACAGATACGCAGTATTTT
. | . | TRBJ2-1 | TRBV20-1 | CSAPRGNEQFF | TGCAGTGCGCCTCGGGGAAATGAGCAGTTCTTC
. | . | TRBJ2-1 | TRBV4-1 | CASSQGLRGNEQFF | TGCGCCAGCAGCCAAGGCCTCCGGGGCAATGAGCAGTTCTTC
. | TRBD1 | TRBJ1-4 | TRBV27 | CASSLSGDSREKLFF | TGTGCCAGCAGTTTATCGGGGGACAGTCGTGAAAAACTGTTTTTT
. | . | TRBJ1-5 | TRBV6-1 | CASSTGAPQHF | TGTGCCAGCAGTACCGGAGCGCCCCAGCATTTT
. | TRBD1 | TRBJ1-2 | TRBV15 | CATSRGAVTGTGVGGYTF | TGTGCCACCAGCAGAGGAGCCGTTACCGGGACAGGAGTTGGTGGCTACACCTTC
. | TRBD2 | TRBJ2-7 | TRBV9 | CASSVSGLAPYEQYF | TGTGCCAGCAGCGTCTCGGGACTAGCGCCCTACGAGCAGTACTTC
. | . | TRBJ1-5 | TRBV18 | CASSPGRGNQPQHF | TGTGCCAGCTCACCAGGGAGGGGGAATCAGCCCCAGCATTTT
. | . | TRBJ1-1 | TRBV18 | CASSSDRNTEAFF | TGTGCCAGCTCAAGCGACAGGAACACTGAAGCTTTCTTT
once | . | TRBJ1-1 | TRBV7-3 | CASSLIWSRGGTEAFF | TGTGCCAGCAGCTTAATCTGGTCTCGCGGAGGCACTGAAGCTTTCTTT
. | TRBD1 | TRBJ2-7 | TRBV12-5 | CASDFFGTGDYEQYF | TGTGCTAGTGACTTCTTCGGGACAGGCGACTACGAGCAGTACTTC
once | TRBD2 | TRBJ2-1 | TRBV11-2 | CASSLTTSRNEQFF | TGTGCCAGCAGCTTAACGACTAGCCGCAATGAGCAGTTCTTC
. | TRBD1 | TRBJ2-2 | TRBV6-1 | CASSERTGGTGELFF | TGTGCCAGCAGTGAACGGACAGGGGGTACCGGGGAGCTGTTTTTT